This TCR beta chain was obtained from a study of blood T cell repertoires in COVID-19. Trimming shortened V by 7 bases and J by 0 bases, and 9 bases separated the two germline ends. Germline loops: CDR1 LNHDA, CDR2 SQIVND (reference sequence). There are 14 residues in the CDR3. Those enrolled, adults aged roughly 18 to 100 years, came from around 25 US areas. Participants were placed into cohorts based on the clinical history they reported. Recovered status in Cohort 3 required two negative PCRs, clearance, or symptom resolution. Original processing notes: Reference gene primers were amplified, and this amplification served to estimate nucleated cell counts. The repertoire was sequenced with immunoSEQ multiplex PCR; TCRdb's copy has only in-frame clones and lacks some. V and J calls and clone size follow that table, whereas D and trimming were derived from the DNA. The sample records fewer than 250,000 clones, under 85% being singletons.

The sequence was obtained from a man aged 60 to 75 who had recovered from COVID-19. Input material: PBMCs or T cells enriched from blood (not recorded which). The chain combines TRBV19 with TRBJ2-2, with D hard to call. The DNA of the CDR3 is TGTGCCAGTAAAGTTAGTCCGAACACCGGGGAGCTGTTTTTT. It yields the protein CASKVSPNTGELFF.